This TCR beta chain was profiled in a study of radiotherapy plus CTLA-4 blockade in lung cancer. Regarding the study as a whole: Reports state that early shifts in blood T cell clones, with interferon-beta, best predicted response. Researchers report tumor-derived TCR clones expanding in blood after radiotherapy plus ipilimumab.

Focal radiation with ipilimumab CTLA-4 blockade was given to patients with chemo-refractory metastatic non-small-cell lung cancer. About this clone: Its antigen is still unknown.

Some clones are missing from TCRdb's copy, which holds only in-frame ones; the method was immunoSEQ multiplex PCR. The table lists 70,000 to 90,000 clones, under 90% of them singletons. Germline V gives CDR1 SGHRS, CDR2 YFSETQ. This CDR3 region has 17 residues. V lost 4 bases and J lost 5; bases outside the gene matches: 8. The source material was peripheral blood, sampled from a patient treated with radiotherapy plus ipilimumab. The TCR comes from a human donor with non-small cell lung cancer who had stable disease on radiotherapy plus ipilimumab. V gene TRBV5-1 combines with J gene TRBJ2-1; 14 nucleotides align to TRBD2. The CDR3 nucleotides are TGCGCCAGCAGCCCCGGGACTAGCGGGAGTTTGCACAATGAGCAGTTCTTC. Its translation: CASSPGTSGSLHNEQFF.